This T cell receptor (beta chain) was identified in a study of blood T cell repertoires in COVID-19. Using immunoSEQ multiplex PCR, the repertoire was profiled, and TCRdb retains in-frame clones only, with some absent. Among about 190,000 clones, about 85% were seen once, and the ten largest hold roughly a fifth. Material for sequencing was peripheral blood. The clonotype originates from a human donor in a cohort sampled during active COVID-19.

The chain's CDR3 is CASSLLRDRGRAGYGYTF. CDR3 bases: TGTGCCAGCAGTCTGCTCCGGGACAGGGGGCGGGCCGGCTATGGCTACACCTTC. J is TRBJ1-2 and V is TRBV27; 12 bases line up with TRBD1. The CDR3 covers 18 residues. V lost 5 bases, J lost 4 bases, and 14 bases stayed unmatched. Germline assignment: CDR1 MNHEY and CDR2 SMNVEV (reference sequence).